This T cell receptor (beta chain) was observed in a study of CD8 T cells in ankylosing spondylitis. Study conclusions and caveats: One TCR beta motif, made up of roughly 8 highly homologous variants, appeared characteristic of ankylosing spondylitis blood. Reportedly, matched ankylosing spondylitis synovial fluid was significantly enriched for disease-linked clones.

Of note for this clonotype: What it binds is not known.

TCRdb reanalysed the 5' RACE reads using MiXCR and keeps one entry per CDR3 protein. The data contain almost 400,000 distinct CDR3 sequences, 20% to 25% of them singletons. The CDR3 is made up of 14 amino acids. V gave up 8 bases and J gave up 2 bases, with 10 bases separating them. Looked up from germline, CDR1 is SEHNR and CDR2 is FQNEAQ (reference sequence). Sequences were obtained from blood, either unsorted or a sorted T cell fraction (not recorded which). The chain carries TRBV7-9 and TRBJ1-6, with D hard to call. This TCR was sampled from a male donor with ankylosing spondylitis. The CDR3 sequence: CASSEDPYNSPLHF. Written as DNA, the CDR3 is TGTGCCAGCTCCGAGGACCCCTATAATTCACCCCTCCACTTT.